One and the same sample provided the 13 T cell receptor beta chains below, sequenced in a study of shared clonotypes between healthy human individuals. The table came from immunoSEQ multiplex PCR; TCRdb's copy has only in-frame clones and leaves some out. The sample has 550,000 to 600,000 clones, 70% to 80% seen once. Sequences were obtained from PBMCs. These receptors were obtained from a woman between 40 and 50 years old in good health. Some clones in this sample may be carry-over from other donors' samples.

V gene TRBV30 combines with J gene TRBJ2-5; D is undetermined. Trimming took 4 bases from V and 5 from J, leaving 11 bases between them. This CDR3 contains 12 residues. Germline CDR1 and CDR2: GTSNPN and SVGIG (reference sequence). CDR3 in amino acids: CAWKPGRETQYF. The DNA of the CDR3 is TGTGCCTGGAAGCCGGGTAGGGAGACCCAGTACTTC.

The genes are TRBV7-9 and TRBJ1-4, with unresolved D. V shed 0 bases and J shed 3 bases, with 14 bases lying between them. This CDR3 spans 17 amino acids. The germline gives CDR1 SEHNR, CDR2 FQNEAQ (reference sequence). The DNA of the CDR3 is TGTGCCAGCAGCTTAGCGCTAGGAGGGCCGGCTAATGAAAAACTGTTTTTT. It yields the protein CASSLALGGPANEKLFF.

In this sample, this clone turned up once. Distinct nucleotide sequences in the sample also encode this CDR3. The V gene is TRBV4-2, the J gene TRBJ2-7; D unclear. V lost 0 bases, J lost 2 bases, and 11 bases lay in between. Germline-derived CDR1 and CDR2 are LGHNA and YNFKEQ. The CDR3 sequence is 15 residues long. DNA for the CDR3: TGTGCCAGCAGCCAAGATCCTGGGCAGGCCTACGAGCAGTACTTC. It codes for CASSQDPGQAYEQYF.

The chain recombines TRBV5-6 with TRBJ1-1, with D hard to call. Trimming took 6 bases from V and 0 from J, leaving 15 bases between them. In germline, CDR1 is SGHDT, CDR2 YYEEEE. This CDR3 region has 15 residues. As DNA, the CDR3 is TGTGCCAGCACCTCCTATGTGGGCATGAACACTGAAGCTTTCTTT. This sequence encodes CASTSYVGMNTEAFF.

The chain combines TRBV19 with TRBJ2-5; perhaps TRBD2 as D (5 bases). CDR3 length equals 15 residues. Germline CDR1 and CDR2: LNHDA and SQIVND (reference sequence). The ends were cut back, 7 bases at V and 4 bases at J, with 19 bases in the middle. In nucleotides, the CDR3 is TGTGCCAGTATGGAGACTATAATGGCTTCAGAGACCCAGTACTTC. Translated, it gives CASMETIMASETQYF.

This chain links TRBV30 with TRBJ1-4; no reliable D call. Trimming pared 2 bases from V and 7 bases from J, leaving 11 bases between. The germline CDR1 and CDR2 sequences are GTSNPN and SVGIG (reference sequence). The CDR3 spans 13 residues. The CDR3 loop reads CAWSWGLPEKLFF. In DNA, the CDR3 is TGTGCCTGGAGTTGGGGTTTGCCTGAAAAACTGTTTTTT.

V gene TRBV20-1 combines with J gene TRBJ2-1; D gene ambiguous. Trimming shortened V by 5 bases and J by 10 bases, and 9 bases separated the two germline ends. Germline V CDR1 and CDR2: DFQATT, SNEGSKA (reference sequence). This CDR3 spans 10 amino acids. Written as DNA, the CDR3 is TGCAGTGCTCTTCAGGCCGAGCAGTTCTTC. This codes for CSALQAEQFF.

This chain links TRBV11-3 with TRBJ1-4; no reliable D call. V was pared by 5 bases and J by 8 bases, with 21 bases between. CDR3 length equals 16 residues. Per germline, CDR1 SGHNT and CDR2 YENEEA. Here the CDR3 DNA reads TGTGCCAGCAGCCCCACAAGAAAAAAGGGCAGGGAAAAACTGTTTTTT. Translated, it gives CASSPTRKKGREKLFF.

This rearrangement joins TRBV7-9 to TRBJ2-2; the D is unclear. The CDR3 extends over 13 amino acids. V gave up 5 bases and J gave up 6 bases, with 10 bases separating them. The germline V gene encodes CDR1 SEHNR and CDR2 FQNEAQ (reference sequence). CDR3 nucleotide sequence: TGTGCCAGCAGCGCCCAAACCGCCGGGGAGCTGTTTTTT. Translating it yields CASSAQTAGELFF.

V is TRBV10-3 and J is TRBJ2-1; the D gene is possibly TRBD2 (6 bases). V lost 0 bases and J 6 bases, leaving 18 bases between the germline ends. Looked up from germline, CDR1 is ENHRY and CDR2 is SYGVKD. There are 17 residues in the CDR3. CDR3: CAISESSLRDIGNEQFF. The CDR3 coding sequence is TGTGCCATCAGTGAGTCGTCTTTGCGGGATATCGGCAATGAGCAGTTCTTC.

The gene calls are TRBV28 and TRBJ1-2; D might be TRBD1 (5 bases). Looked up from germline, CDR1 is MDHEN and CDR2 is SYDVKM. The CDR3 extends over 14 amino acids. The germline V and J ends were trimmed by 10 bases and 5 bases, with 20 bases remaining between them. DNA for the CDR3: TGTGCCACCAAAAGTCCCGGGACTAGGTATGGCTACACCTTC. This gives the protein CATKSPGTRYGYTF.

V and J are TRBV19 and TRBJ1-5, with unresolved D. The V gene lost 7 bases and the J gene lost 0 bases, with 10 bases spanning the gap. This CDR3 spans 14 amino acids. Germline V gives CDR1 LNHDA, CDR2 SQIVND (reference sequence). CDR3: CASIGPNSNQPQHF. The DNA of the CDR3 is TGTGCCAGTATCGGGCCTAATAGCAATCAGCCCCAGCATTTT.

The rearrangement uses TRBV6-4 and TRBJ1-1; D gene ambiguous. The CDR3 has 14 residues. V was shortened by 3 bases and J by 11 bases, with 19 bases between the two germline ends. CDR1 and CDR2 (germline): MRHNA, SNTAGT. For the CDR3, the DNA is TGTGCCAGCAGTGAGAGGTCGGGAAGTTCTGTGGCTTTCTTT. Protein sequence: CASSERSGSSVAFF.